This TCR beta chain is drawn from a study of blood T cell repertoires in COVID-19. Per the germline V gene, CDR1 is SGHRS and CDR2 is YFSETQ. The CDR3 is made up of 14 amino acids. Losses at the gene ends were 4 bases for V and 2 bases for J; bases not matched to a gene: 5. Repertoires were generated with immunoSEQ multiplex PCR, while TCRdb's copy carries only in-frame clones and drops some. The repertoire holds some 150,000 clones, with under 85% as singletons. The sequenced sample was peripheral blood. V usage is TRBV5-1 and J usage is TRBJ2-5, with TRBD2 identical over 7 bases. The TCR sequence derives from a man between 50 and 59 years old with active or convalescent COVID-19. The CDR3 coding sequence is TGCGCCAGCAGCCCAAGCGGGGTGCAAGAGACCCAGTACTTC. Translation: CASSPSGVQETQYF.